This TCR beta chain is drawn from a study of blood T cells in healthy people across ages. With a J-beta primer mix and a sample-barcoded 5' primer, a second PCR ran roughly 6 to 11 cycles. MiXCR was run by TCRdb on the 5' RACE reads, yielding one entry per CDR3 protein. Here the sample spans about 640,000 distinct CDR3 sequences, approximately 40% being singletons. Notes on the study in general: Among T cells, TCR beta diversity per million cells dropped roughly linearly as age rose.

Per the germline V gene, CDR1 is LGHDT and CDR2 is YNNKEL (reference sequence). V was clipped by 4 bases and J by 0 bases, with 14 bases between them. The CDR3 loop spans 16 amino acids. This clonotype has just a few counts. Antigen: not known. Sequenced: blood. This TCR was recovered from a man at least 80 years old in good health. This sequence joins TRBV3-1 and TRBJ2-3, with D maybe TRBD2 (6 bases). CDR3 coding DNA: TGTGCCAGCAGCCCCCCGGGACTTAGAAGCACAGATACGCAGTATTTT. Its translation is CASSPPGLRSTDTQYF.